This T cell receptor beta chain was identified during a study of cytomegalovirus exposure and HLA in healthy donors. Notes on the study in general: A few of the chains that were CMV-associated were confirmed in vitro to be specific for CMV antigens. Rare TCR sequences dominated, though some public TCRs recurred in many donors. The study assumed roughly uniform donor sequencing depth for presence/absence analyses.

V was cut by 2 bases and J by 7 bases, with 5 bases left in between. The CDR3 has 11 amino acids. CDR1 is SGHVS, CDR2 FQNEAQ, per germline. For this clone: Its antigen is currently unknown.

Primers for the PCR totalled 60 Vbeta and 13 Jbeta. The method was immunoSEQ multiplex PCR; TCRdb's version includes in-frame clones alone and lacks a portion of them. The table includes roughly 45,000 clones, 60% to 80% detected once. Material: PBMCs. This TCR was sampled from a man younger than 40 in good health and CMV-seronegative. The chain couples TRBV7-8 to TRBJ1-1; D not resolved. The CDR3 is CASSLSSEAFF. In nucleotides, the CDR3 is TGTGCCAGCAGCTTATCTAGTGAAGCTTTCTTT.